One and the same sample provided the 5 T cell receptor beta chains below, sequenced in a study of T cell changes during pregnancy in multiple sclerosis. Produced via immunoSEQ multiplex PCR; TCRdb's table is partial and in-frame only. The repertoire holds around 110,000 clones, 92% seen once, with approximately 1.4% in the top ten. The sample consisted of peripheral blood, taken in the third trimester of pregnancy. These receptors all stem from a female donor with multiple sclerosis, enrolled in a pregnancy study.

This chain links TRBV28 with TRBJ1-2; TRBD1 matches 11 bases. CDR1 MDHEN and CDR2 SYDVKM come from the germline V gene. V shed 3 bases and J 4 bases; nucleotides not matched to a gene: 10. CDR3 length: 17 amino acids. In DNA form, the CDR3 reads TGTGCCAGCAGTTTCGGACAGGGGGCCACCTTTGGCTATGGCTACACCTTC. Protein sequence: CASSFGQGATFGYGYTF.

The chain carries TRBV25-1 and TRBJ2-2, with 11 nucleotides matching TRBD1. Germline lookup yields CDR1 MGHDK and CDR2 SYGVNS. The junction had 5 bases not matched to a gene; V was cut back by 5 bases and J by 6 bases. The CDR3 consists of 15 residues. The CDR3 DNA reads TGTGCCAGCAGTAAACAGGGACAGGGGGCCGGGGAGCTGTTTTTT. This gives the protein CASSKQGQGAGELFF.

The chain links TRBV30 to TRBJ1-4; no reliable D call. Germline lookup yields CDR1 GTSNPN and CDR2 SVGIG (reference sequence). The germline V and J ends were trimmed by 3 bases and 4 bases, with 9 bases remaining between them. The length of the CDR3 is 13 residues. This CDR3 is CAWSVSHNEKLFF. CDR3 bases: TGTGCCTGGAGCGTGAGCCATAATGAAAAACTGTTTTTT.

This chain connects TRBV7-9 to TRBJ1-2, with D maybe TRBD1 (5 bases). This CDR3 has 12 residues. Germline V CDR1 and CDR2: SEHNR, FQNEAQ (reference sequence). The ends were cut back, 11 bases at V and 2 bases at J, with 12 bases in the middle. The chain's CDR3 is CAQGSGNYGYTF. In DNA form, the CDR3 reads TGTGCCCAGGGCTCAGGGAACTATGGCTACACCTTC.

Here the CDR3 reads CASSGGDRLPYGYTF. The CDR3 DNA is TGCGCCAGCAGCGGCGGGGACAGGCTACCCTATGGCTACACCTTC. The chain is built from TRBV5-1 and TRBJ1-2; 8 positions match TRBD1. The CDR3 spans 15 residues. Germline lookup yields CDR1 SGHRS and CDR2 YFSETQ. Trimming at V came to 4 bases and at J to 4 bases, leaving 9 bases not matched to a gene.